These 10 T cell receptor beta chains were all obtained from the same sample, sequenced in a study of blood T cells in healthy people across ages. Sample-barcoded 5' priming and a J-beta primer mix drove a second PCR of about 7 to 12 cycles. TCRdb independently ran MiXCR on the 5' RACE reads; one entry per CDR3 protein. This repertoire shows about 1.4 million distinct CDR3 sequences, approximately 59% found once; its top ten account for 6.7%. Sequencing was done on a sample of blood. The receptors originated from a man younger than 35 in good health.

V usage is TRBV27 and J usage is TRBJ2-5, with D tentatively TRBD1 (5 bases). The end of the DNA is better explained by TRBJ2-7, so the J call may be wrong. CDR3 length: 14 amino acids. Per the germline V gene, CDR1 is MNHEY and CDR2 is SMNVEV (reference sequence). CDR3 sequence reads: CASSVGVSIFEQYF. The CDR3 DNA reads TGTGCCAGCAGTGTAGGGGTCAGTATCTTCGAGCAGTACTTC.

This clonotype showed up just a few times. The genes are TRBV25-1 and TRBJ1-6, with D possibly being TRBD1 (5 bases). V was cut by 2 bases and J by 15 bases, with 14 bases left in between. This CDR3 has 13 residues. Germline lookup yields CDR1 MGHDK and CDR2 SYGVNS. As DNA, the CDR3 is TGTGCCAGCAGTGAAGAGGGGTTTCTTCGCCTCCACTTT. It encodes CASSEEGFLRLHF.

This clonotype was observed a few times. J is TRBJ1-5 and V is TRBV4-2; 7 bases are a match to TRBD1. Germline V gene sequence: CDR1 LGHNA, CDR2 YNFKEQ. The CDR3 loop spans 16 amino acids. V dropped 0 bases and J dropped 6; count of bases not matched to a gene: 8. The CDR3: CASSQDGATGSQPQHF. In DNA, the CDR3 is TGTGCCAGCAGCCAAGACGGGGCGACAGGGTCTCAGCCCCAGCATTTT.

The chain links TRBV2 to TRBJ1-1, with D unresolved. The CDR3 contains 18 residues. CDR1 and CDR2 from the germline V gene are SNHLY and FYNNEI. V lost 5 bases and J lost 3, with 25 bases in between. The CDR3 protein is CASSRAYAGGKMDTEAFF. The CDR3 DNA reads TGTGCCAGCAGTAGGGCATACGCGGGCGGCAAAATGGACACTGAAGCTTTCTTT.

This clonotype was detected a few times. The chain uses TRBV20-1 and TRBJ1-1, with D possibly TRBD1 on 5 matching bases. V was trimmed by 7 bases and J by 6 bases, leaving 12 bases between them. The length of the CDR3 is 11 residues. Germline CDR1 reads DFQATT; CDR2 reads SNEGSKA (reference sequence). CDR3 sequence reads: CSGGLSPEAFF. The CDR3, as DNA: TGCAGTGGGGGCCTATCACCTGAAGCTTTCTTT.

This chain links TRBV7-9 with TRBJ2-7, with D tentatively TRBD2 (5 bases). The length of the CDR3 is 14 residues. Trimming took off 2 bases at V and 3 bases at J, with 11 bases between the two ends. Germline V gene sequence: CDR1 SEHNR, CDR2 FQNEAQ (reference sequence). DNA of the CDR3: TGTGCCAGCAGCTTACCGGGGTTCGGCTACGAGCAGTACTTC. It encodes CASSLPGFGYEQYF. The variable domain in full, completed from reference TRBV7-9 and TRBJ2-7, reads DTGVSQNPRHKITKRGQNVTFRCDPISEHNRLYWYRQTLGQGPEFLTYFQNEAQLEKSRLLSDRFSAERPKGSFSTLEIQRTEQGDSAMYLCASSLPGFGYEQYFGPGTRLTVT.

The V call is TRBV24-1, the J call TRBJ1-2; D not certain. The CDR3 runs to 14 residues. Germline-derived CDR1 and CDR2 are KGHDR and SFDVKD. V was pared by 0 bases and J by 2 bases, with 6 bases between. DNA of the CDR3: TGTGCCACCAGTGATTTGGGGTTGAACTATGGCTACACCTTC. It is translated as CATSDLGLNYGYTF.

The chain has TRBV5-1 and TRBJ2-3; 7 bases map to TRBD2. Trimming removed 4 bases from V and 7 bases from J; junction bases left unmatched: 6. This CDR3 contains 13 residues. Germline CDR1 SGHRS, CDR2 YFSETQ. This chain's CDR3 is CASSPTAGNTQYF. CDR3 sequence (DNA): TGCGCCAGCAGCCCAACAGCGGGAAATACGCAGTATTTT.

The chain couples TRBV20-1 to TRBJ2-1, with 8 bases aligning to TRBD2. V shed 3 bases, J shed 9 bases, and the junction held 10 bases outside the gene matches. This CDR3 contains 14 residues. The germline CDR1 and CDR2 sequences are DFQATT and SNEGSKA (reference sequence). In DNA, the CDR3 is TGCAGTGCTAGTACGGGACTAGTCATGGGTGAGCAGTTCTTC. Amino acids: CSASTGLVMGEQFF.

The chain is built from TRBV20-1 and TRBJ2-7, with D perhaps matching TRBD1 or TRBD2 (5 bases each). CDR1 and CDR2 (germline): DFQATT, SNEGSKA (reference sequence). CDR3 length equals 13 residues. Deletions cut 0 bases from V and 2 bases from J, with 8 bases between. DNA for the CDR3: TGCAGTGCTAGAGAGGGGGATACCTACGAGCAGTACTTC. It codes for CSAREGDTYEQYF.